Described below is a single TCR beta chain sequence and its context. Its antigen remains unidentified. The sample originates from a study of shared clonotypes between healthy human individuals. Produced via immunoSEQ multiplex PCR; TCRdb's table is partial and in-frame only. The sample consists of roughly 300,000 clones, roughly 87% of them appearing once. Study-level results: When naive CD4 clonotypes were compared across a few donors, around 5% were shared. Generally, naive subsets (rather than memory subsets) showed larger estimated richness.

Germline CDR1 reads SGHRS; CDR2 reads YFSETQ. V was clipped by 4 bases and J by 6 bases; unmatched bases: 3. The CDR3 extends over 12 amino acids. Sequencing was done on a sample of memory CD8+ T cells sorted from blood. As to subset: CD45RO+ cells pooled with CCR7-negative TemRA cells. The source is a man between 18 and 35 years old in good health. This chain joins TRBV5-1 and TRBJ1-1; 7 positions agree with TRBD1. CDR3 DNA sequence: TGCGCCAGCAGCCTCCAGGGGGCTGAAGCTTTCTTT. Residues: CASSLQGAEAFF.